Shown below are 11 T cell receptor beta chains from a single sample sequenced in a study of graft-versus-host responses after intestinal transplantation. No antigen is known for these receptors. The method was immunoSEQ multiplex PCR; TCRdb's version includes in-frame clones alone and lacks a portion of them. The profile shows some 100,000 clones, under 95% of them singletons. The source was unstimulated CD8+ T cells sorted from spleen or lymph node cells, collected before intestinal transplant. The origin of the receptors is a human donor who received an intestinal transplant.

The chain links TRBV27 to TRBJ1-1; 9 positions match TRBD1. With 6 bases clipped from V and 6 bases from J, the junction kept 8 bases outside the gene matches. CDR1 and CDR2 from the germline V gene are MNHEY and SMNVEV (reference sequence). The CDR3 covers 14 residues. CDR3 amino acids: CASRLQGAGSEAFF. For the CDR3, the DNA is TGTGCCAGCAGACTACAGGGGGCAGGGTCTGAAGCTTTCTTT.

The chain uses TRBV27 and TRBJ2-6; D unresolved. CDR3 length equals 13 residues. Deletions cut 8 bases from V and 0 bases from J, with 5 bases between. CDR1 and CDR2 (germline): MNHEY, SMNVEV (reference sequence). This CDR3 is CASGPSGANVLTF. As DNA, the CDR3 is TGTGCCAGCGGCCCCTCTGGGGCCAACGTCCTGACTTTC.

The chain has TRBV4-1 and TRBJ1-5, with D possibly TRBD1 on 5 matching bases. Trimming pared 4 bases from V and 6 bases from J, leaving 13 bases between. Germline V gene data show CDR1 as MGHRA and CDR2 as YSYEKL. There are 14 residues in the CDR3. CDR3 coding DNA: TGCGCCAGCAGCCTAAACCCCGGGGGTCAGCCCCAGCATTTT. Protein sequence: CASSLNPGGQPQHF.

V is TRBV15 and J is TRBJ1-5; weak D call: TRBD1 (5 bases). V was pared by 10 bases and J by 2 bases, with 9 bases between. Looked up from germline, CDR1 is LNHNV and CDR2 is YYDKDF (reference sequence). The CDR3 contains 12 residues. The CDR3 reads CAIGHGNQPQHF. CDR3 bases: TGTGCCATCGGACACGGCAATCAGCCCCAGCATTTT.

V usage is TRBV19 and J usage is TRBJ2-7, with TRBD2 identical over 10 bases. There are 13 residues in the CDR3. The germline CDR1 and CDR2 sequences are LNHDA and SQIVND (reference sequence). V was clipped by 7 bases and J by 3 bases; unmatched bases: 3. CDR3 sequence: CASKPSGSYEQYF. Written as DNA, the CDR3 is TGTGCCAGTAAGCCTAGCGGGAGCTACGAGCAGTACTTC.

The chain recombines TRBV27 with TRBJ2-2, with TRBD1 matching over 9 bases. CDR3 length: 15 residues. V shed 10 bases and J 6 bases; nucleotides not matched to a gene: 12. Germline values: CDR1 MNHEY, CDR2 SMNVEV (reference sequence). As DNA, the CDR3 is TGTGCCACGCACCGAACAGGGGGCCTAGCCGGGGAGCTGTTTTTT. Its translation is CATHRTGGLAGELFF.

J is TRBJ1-3 and V is TRBV15, with a weak D call TRBD1 (5 bases). The CDR3 runs to 16 residues. Between the trimmed V and J ends, which lost 0 bases and 2 bases, there was a span of 11 bases. The germline V gene has CDR1 LNHNV and CDR2 YYDKDF (reference sequence). The DNA for the CDR3 is TGTGCCACCAGCAGAGACCCGGTAGGGGCTGGAAACACCATATATTTT. Its translation: CATSRDPVGAGNTIYF. Based on the CDR3 plus reference TRBV15 and TRBJ1-3, the full variable domain is DAMVIQNPRYQVTQFGKPVTLSCSQTLNHNVMYWYQQKSSQAPKLLFHYYDKDFNNEADTPDNFQSRRPNTSFCFLDIRSPGLGDTAMYLCATSRDPVGAGNTIYFGEGSWLTVV.

The chain couples TRBV4-1 to TRBJ2-3, with no clear D. The ends were cut back, 4 bases at V and 0 bases at J, with 8 bases in the middle. Germline assignment: CDR1 MGHRA and CDR2 YSYEKL. This CDR3 spans 14 amino acids. In DNA form, the CDR3 reads TGCGCCAGCAGCCGTCCGGAAAGCACAGATACGCAGTATTTT. This translates into CASSRPESTDTQYF.

V gene TRBV2 combines with J gene TRBJ1-5; the match to TRBD1 covers 7 bases. Germline CDR1 SNHLY, CDR2 FYNNEI. This CDR3 spans 19 amino acids. V was pared by 2 bases and J by 0 bases, with 13 bases of the junction left unmatched. CDR3 in amino acids: CASSEPRTGTDNSNQPQHF. The CDR3 DNA is TGTGCCAGCAGTGAACCGAGAACGGGGACAGACAATAGCAATCAGCCCCAGCATTTT.

The table lists this clone with a count of one. The chain couples TRBV6-6 to TRBJ2-7; D is possibly TRBD1 or TRBD2 (5 bases each). In germline, CDR1 is MNHNY, CDR2 SVGAGI (reference sequence). Trimming shortened V by 6 bases and J by 2 bases, and 17 bases separated the two germline ends. The CDR3 extends over 15 amino acids. The CDR3 reads CASSQGPTYPYEQYF. CDR3 nucleotides: TGTGCCAGCAGCCAGGGACCCACCTACCCCTACGAGCAGTACTTC.

V is TRBV11-2 and J is TRBJ2-3; 9 bases are a match to TRBD2. This CDR3 comprises 16 residues. Trimming removed 1 base from V and 2 bases from J; junction bases left unmatched: 4. The germline V gene encodes CDR1 SGHAT and CDR2 FQNNGV. This chain's CDR3 is CASSLVTSGLTDTQYF. CDR3 DNA: TGTGCCAGCAGCTTAGTCACTAGCGGGCTCACAGATACGCAGTATTTT. Together with reference TRBV11-2 and TRBJ2-3, the CDR3 gives the full variable domain: EAGVAQSPRYKIIEKRQSVAFWCNPISGHATLYWYQQILGQGPKLLIQFQNNGVVDDSQLPKDRFSAERLKGVDSTLKIQPAKLEDSAVYLCASSLVTSGLTDTQYFGPGTRLTVL.